This T cell receptor beta chain stems from a study of glioma-infiltrating T cells. Study findings and constraints: Non-neoplastic patients had below-expected tissue-blood divergence, while all gliomas exceeded expectation.

J was trimmed by 10 bases and V by 4 bases; bases with no gene match: 8. This CDR3 contains 15 residues. The germline V gene has CDR1 SGHDN and CDR2 FVKESK. At least ten counts were recorded for this clonotype. Its antigen is unknown. The iRepertoire nested amplicon-rescue multiplex PCR amplified TCR alpha and beta CDR3s from RNA. MiXCR was run by TCRdb on the multiplex PCR reads, yielding one entry per CDR3 protein. In the table there are over 80,000 distinct CDR3 sequences, roughly 40% of which are singletons. Material: glioma tissue, nonneoplastic brain tissue, or PBMCs (not recorded which). The receptor comes from a human donor with low-grade glioma or glioblastoma, undergoing nonglioma brain surgery, or in good health (not recorded which). This sequence joins TRBV14 and TRBJ2-1; 12 bases agree with TRBD2. This CDR3 is CASSPLTSGSREQFF. The CDR3 DNA sequence: TGTGCCAGCAGCCCTTTGACTAGCGGGAGTAGGGAGCAGTTCTTC.